These 9 T cell receptor beta chains originate from one sample sequenced in a study of response to subunit inactivated influenza vaccine. TCRdb reprocessed the RT-PCR reads with MiXCR, giving one entry per CDR3 protein. The data contain some 180,000 distinct CDR3 sequences, roughly 8.7% of them singletons. Sequencing used non-naive T cells sorted from PBMCs, obtained on the day of vaccination. These receptors were obtained from a man aged 45-65 years who received an inactivated influenza vaccine.

This clonotype was seen at least ten times. The chain uses TRBV7-2 and TRBJ1-5; the D gene is possibly TRBD1 (5 bases). Deletions cut 2 bases from V and 7 bases from J, with 15 bases between. In germline, CDR1 is SGHTA, CDR2 FQGNSA. The length of the CDR3 is 15 residues. The CDR3 protein is CASSLWGNTEQPQHF. For the CDR3, the DNA is TGTGCCAGCAGCTTATGGGGGAACACGGAACAGCCCCAGCATTTT.

This clonotype was seen more than once but under ten times. The chain carries TRBV4-2 and TRBJ2-7, with D possibly being TRBD1 (6 bases). CDR1 LGHNA and CDR2 YNFKEQ come from the germline V gene. Trimming took off 6 bases at V and 4 bases at J, with 19 bases between the two ends. This CDR3 is built from 15 residues. In DNA, the CDR3 is TGTGCCAGCAGTACTTTGGGTGGGGGCCGATACGAGCAGTACTTC. It encodes CASSTLGGGRYEQYF.

This clonotype appeared many times. This chain joins TRBV20-1 and TRBJ1-1; D gene unclear. Germline CDR1 reads DFQATT; CDR2 reads SNEGSKA (reference sequence). Trimming took off 5 bases at V and 9 bases at J, with 16 bases between the two ends. There are 12 residues in the CDR3. The CDR3 nucleotides read TGCAGTGCTGCCCACCGGGATCAAAAAGCTTTCTTT. Protein: CSAAHRDQKAFF.

This chain connects TRBV19 to TRBJ1-5; TRBD1 is a possible D gene (5 bases). The germline gives CDR1 LNHDA, CDR2 SQIVND (reference sequence). The length of the CDR3 is 16 residues. The V gene lost 3 bases and the J gene lost 0 bases, with 12 bases spanning the gap. This CDR3 is CASSIRTRGSNQPQHF. As DNA, the CDR3 is TGTGCCAGTAGTATCCGGACACGGGGTAGCAATCAGCCCCAGCATTTT.

This clonotype has at least ten counts. The chain has TRBV29-1 and TRBJ1-5; weak D call: TRBD1 (5 bases). CDR3 length: 14 residues. Per germline, CDR1 SQVTM and CDR2 ANQGSEA. Trimming shortened V by 4 bases and J by 6 bases, and 16 bases separated the two germline ends. CDR3 DNA sequence: TGCAGCGTTGTCGAGGGAAACGGGGCTCAGCCCCAGCATTTT. This codes for CSVVEGNGAQPQHF.

This clonotype appeared a few times. J is TRBJ2-7 and V is TRBV5-1; tentatively, D is TRBD2 (5 bases). From germline, CDR1 is SGHRS and CDR2 YFSETQ. The CDR3 runs 14 residues. Trimming shortened V by 1 base and J by 8 bases, and 16 bases separated the two germline ends. Written as DNA, the CDR3 is TGCGCCAGCAGCTTGTGGGAGCCCTCTGGTCAGCAGTACTTC. As protein: CASSLWEPSGQQYF.

The CDR3 coding sequence is TGTGCCAGCAGCCTCTTAGGGGGGGCCTACAATGAGCAGTTCTTC. It yields the protein CASSLLGGAYNEQFF. This rearrangement joins TRBV14 to TRBJ2-1, with D maybe TRBD2 (7 bases). Germline values: CDR1 SGHDN, CDR2 FVKESK. This CDR3 contains 15 residues. Trimming shortened V by 4 bases and J by 2 bases, and 12 bases separated the two germline ends.

V is TRBV4-3 and J is TRBJ1-3, with D possibly matching TRBD1 (5 bases). Between the trimmed V and J ends, which lost 1 base and 4 bases, there was a span of 8 bases. The CDR3 has 14 residues. Germline CDR1 LGHNA, CDR2 YSLEER. CDR3 DNA sequence: TGCGCCAGCAGCCAAGGGTCAGGGGGAAACACCATATATTTT. Translating it yields CASSQGSGGNTIYF.

This clonotype has a count of ten or more. This chain joins TRBV18 and TRBJ1-1; the D is unclear. Germline CDR1 KGHSH, CDR2 LQKENI. V lost 6 bases, J lost 1 base, and 12 bases lay in between. The CDR3 totals 14 residues. CDR3 region: CASSRLDRNTEAFF. The DNA of the CDR3 is TGTGCCAGCTCGCGTTTAGACCGGAACACTGAAGCTTTCTTT. Filled out from reference TRBV18 and TRBJ1-1, the complete variable domain reads NAGVMQNPRHLVRRRGQEARLRCSPMKGHSHVYWYRQLPEEGLKFMVYLQKENIIDESGMPKERFSAEFPKEGPSILRIQQVVRGDSAAYFCASSRLDRNTEAFFGQGTRLTVV.